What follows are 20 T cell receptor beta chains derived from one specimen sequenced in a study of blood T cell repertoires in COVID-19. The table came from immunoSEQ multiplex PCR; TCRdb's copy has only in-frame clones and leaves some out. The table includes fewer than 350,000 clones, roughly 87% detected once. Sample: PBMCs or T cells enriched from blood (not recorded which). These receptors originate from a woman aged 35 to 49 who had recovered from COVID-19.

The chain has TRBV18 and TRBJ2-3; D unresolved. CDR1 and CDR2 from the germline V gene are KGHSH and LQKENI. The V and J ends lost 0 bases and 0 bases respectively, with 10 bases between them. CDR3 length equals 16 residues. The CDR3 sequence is CASSPPLPISTDTQYF. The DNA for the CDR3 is TGTGCCAGCTCACCACCGTTGCCTATTAGCACAGATACGCAGTATTTT.

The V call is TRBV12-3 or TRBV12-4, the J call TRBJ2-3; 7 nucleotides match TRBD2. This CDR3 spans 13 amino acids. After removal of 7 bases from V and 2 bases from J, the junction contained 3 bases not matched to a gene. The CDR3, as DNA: TGTGCCAGCAAAACTAGCGACACAGATACGCAGTATTTT. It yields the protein CASKTSDTDTQYF.

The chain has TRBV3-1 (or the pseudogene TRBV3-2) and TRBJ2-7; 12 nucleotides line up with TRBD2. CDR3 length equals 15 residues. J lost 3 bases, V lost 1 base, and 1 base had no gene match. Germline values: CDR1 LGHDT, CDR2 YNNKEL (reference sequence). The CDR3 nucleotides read TGTGCCAGCAGCCAAGGGACTAGCGGGATCTACGAGCAGTACTTC. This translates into CASSQGTSGIYEQYF.

The CDR3 DNA is TGTGCCAGCAGCCTCGTATCCGGGACAGGGTACGAGCAGTACTTC. This codes for CASSLVSGTGYEQYF. The rearrangement joins TRBV11-2 to TRBJ2-7; the match to TRBD1 covers 9 bases. The CDR3 sequence is 15 residues long. CDR1 and CDR2 (germline): SGHAT, FQNNGV. V lost 5 bases, J lost 4 bases, and 9 bases stayed unmatched.

In DNA form, the CDR3 reads TGTGCCAGCAGTCCCGACAGGGTTGGAAACACCATATATTTT. This translates into CASSPDRVGNTIYF. The chain joins TRBV27 to TRBJ1-3; 7 bases fit TRBD1. The V segment lost 5 bases and the J segment 3 bases; nucleotides outside the gene matches: 4. Per the germline V gene, CDR1 is MNHEY and CDR2 is SMNVEV (reference sequence). The CDR3 spans 14 residues.

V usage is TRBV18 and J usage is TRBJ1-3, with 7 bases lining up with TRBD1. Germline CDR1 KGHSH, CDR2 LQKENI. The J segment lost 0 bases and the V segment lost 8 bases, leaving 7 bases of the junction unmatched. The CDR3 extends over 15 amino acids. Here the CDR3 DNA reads TGTGCCAGCAGCAAAGGGACAGTCTCTGGAAACACCATATATTTT. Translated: CASSKGTVSGNTIYF.

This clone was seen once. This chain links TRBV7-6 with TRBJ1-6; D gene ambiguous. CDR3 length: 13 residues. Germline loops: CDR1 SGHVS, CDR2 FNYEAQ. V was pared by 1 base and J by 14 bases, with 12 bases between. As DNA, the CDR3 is TGTGCCAGCAGCTTAGGAGGGAAGAATACCCTCCACTTT. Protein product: CASSLGGKNTLHF.

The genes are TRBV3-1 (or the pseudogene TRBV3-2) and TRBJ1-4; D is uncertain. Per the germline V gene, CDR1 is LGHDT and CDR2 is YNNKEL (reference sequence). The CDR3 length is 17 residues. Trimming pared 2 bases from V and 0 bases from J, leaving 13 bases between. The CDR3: CASSQQRGVATNEKLFF. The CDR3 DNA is TGTGCCAGCAGCCAACAACGTGGAGTCGCAACTAATGAAAAACTGTTTTTT.

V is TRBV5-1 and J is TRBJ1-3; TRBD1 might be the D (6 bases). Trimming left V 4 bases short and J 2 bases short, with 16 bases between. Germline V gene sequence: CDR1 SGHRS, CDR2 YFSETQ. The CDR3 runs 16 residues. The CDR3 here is CASSQDSLPTGNTIYF. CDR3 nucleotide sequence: TGCGCCAGCAGCCAGGACAGTCTTCCGACTGGAAACACCATATATTTT.

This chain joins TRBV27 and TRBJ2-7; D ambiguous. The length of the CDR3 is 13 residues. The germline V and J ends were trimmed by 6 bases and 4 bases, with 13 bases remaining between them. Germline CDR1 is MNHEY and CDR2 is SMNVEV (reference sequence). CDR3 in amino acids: CASRMAVRYEQYF. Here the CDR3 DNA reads TGTGCCAGCAGGATGGCCGTGCGGTACGAGCAGTACTTC.

CDR3: CAWSNNRVNTEAFF. The CDR3, as DNA: TGTGCCTGGTCCAATAACAGGGTGAACACTGAAGCTTTCTTT. The V and J genes are TRBV30 and TRBJ1-1; TRBD1 might be the D (6 bases). This CDR3 spans 14 amino acids. The V gene lost 5 bases and the J gene lost 0 bases, with 13 bases spanning the gap. CDR1 is GTSNPN and CDR2 is SVGIG in the germline V gene (reference sequence).

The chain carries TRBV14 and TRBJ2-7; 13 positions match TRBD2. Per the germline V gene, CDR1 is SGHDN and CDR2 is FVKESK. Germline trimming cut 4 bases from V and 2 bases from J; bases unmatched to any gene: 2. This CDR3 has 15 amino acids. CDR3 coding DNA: TGTGCCAGCAGCCCGGGGACTAGCGGGACCTACGAGCAGTACTTC. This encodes CASSPGTSGTYEQYF.

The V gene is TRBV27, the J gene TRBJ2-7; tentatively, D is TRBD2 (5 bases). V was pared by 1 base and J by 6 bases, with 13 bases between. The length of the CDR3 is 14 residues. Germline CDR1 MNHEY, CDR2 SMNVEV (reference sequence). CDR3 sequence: CASSLFPSLREQYF. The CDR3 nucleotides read TGTGCCAGCAGTTTATTTCCTAGCTTACGCGAGCAGTACTTC.

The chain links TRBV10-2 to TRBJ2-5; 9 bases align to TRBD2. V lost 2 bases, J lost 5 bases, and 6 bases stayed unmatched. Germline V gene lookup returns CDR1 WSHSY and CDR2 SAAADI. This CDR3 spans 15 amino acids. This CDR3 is CASSEAGGFGETQYF. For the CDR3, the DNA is TGCGCCAGCAGTGAGGCGGGAGGGTTCGGGGAGACCCAGTACTTC.

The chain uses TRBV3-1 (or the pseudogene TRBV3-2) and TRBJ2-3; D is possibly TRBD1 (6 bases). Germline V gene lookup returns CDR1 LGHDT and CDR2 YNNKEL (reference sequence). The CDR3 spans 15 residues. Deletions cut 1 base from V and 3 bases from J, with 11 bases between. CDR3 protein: CASSQVSQGTDTQYF. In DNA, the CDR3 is TGTGCCAGCAGCCAAGTTTCGCAGGGGACAGATACGCAGTATTTT.

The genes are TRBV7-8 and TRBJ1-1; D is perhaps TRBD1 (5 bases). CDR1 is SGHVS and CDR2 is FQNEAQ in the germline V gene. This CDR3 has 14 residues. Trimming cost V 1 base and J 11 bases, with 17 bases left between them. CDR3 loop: CASSLGGPAGNAFF. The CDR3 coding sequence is TGTGCCAGCAGCTTAGGCGGTCCGGCAGGGAACGCTTTCTTT.

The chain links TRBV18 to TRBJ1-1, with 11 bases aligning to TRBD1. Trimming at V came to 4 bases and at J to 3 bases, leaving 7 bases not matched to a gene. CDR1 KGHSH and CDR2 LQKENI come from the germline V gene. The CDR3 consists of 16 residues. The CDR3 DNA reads TGTGCCAGCTCACGACTCCGGGACAGGGGGGACACTGAAGCTTTCTTT. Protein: CASSRLRDRGDTEAFF.

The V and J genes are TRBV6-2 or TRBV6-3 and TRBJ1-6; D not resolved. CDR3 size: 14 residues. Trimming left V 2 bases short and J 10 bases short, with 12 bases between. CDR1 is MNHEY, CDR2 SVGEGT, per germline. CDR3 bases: TGTGCCAGCAGTTACGGCGGTTGGGAGTCACCCCTCCACTTT. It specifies CASSYGGWESPLHF.

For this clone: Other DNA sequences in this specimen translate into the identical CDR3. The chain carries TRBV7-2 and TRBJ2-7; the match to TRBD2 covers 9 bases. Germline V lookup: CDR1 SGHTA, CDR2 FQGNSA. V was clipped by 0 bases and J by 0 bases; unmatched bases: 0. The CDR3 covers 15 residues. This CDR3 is CASSLARGGSYEQYF. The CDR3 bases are TGTGCCAGCAGCTTAGCGCGGGGGGGCTCCTACGAGCAGTACTTC.

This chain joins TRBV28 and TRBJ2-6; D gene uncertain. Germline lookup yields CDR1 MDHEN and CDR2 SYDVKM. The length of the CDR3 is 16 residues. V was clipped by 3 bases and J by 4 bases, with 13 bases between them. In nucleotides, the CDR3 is TGTGCCAGCAGTTTGGAGCTATCGGTGGGGGCCAACGTCCTGACTTTC. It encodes CASSLELSVGANVLTF.